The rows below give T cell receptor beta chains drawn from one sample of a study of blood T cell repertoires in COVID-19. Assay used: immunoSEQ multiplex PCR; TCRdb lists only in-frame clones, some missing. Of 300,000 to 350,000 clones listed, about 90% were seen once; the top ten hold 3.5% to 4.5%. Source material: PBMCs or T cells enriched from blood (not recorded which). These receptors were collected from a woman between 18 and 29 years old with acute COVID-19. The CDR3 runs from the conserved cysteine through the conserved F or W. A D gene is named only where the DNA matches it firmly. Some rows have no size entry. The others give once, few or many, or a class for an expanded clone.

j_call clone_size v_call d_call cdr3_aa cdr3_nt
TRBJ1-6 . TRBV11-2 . CASSLGASYNSPLHF TGTGCCAGCAGCTTAGGCGCCTCCTATAATTCACCCCTCCACTTT
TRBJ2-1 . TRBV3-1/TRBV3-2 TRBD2 CASSQERLAGARYNEQFF TGTGCCAGCAGCCAAGAGAGACTAGCGGGAGCTCGATACAATGAGCAGTTCTTC
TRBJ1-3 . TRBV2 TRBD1 CASRGTGENGNTIYF TGTGCCAGCAGAGGGACAGGGGAGAATGGAAACACCATATATTTT
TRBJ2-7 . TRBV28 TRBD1 CASRDGRGYEQYF TGTGCCAGCAGGGATGGCAGGGGGTACGAGCAGTACTTC
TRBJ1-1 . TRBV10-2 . CASSESLPTEAFF TGCGCCAGCAGTGAGTCTCTACCCACTGAAGCTTTCTTT
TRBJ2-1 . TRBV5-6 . CASSMGGTYSYNEQFF TGTGCCAGCTCGATGGGCGGGACTTACTCCTACAATGAGCAGTTCTTC
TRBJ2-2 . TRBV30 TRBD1 CAWSPGQGTGELFF TGTGCCTGGAGTCCGGGACAGGGGACCGGGGAGCTGTTTTTT
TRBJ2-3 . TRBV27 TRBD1 CASSAVQGADTQYF TGTGCCAGCAGTGCCGTACAGGGGGCAGATACGCAGTATTTT
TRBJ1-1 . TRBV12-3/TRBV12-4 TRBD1 CASIGQGAPQAFF TGTGCCAGCATTGGGCAGGGGGCCCCTCAAGCTTTCTTT
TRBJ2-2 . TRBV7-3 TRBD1 CASRAGGPNTGELFF TGTGCCAGCAGGGCAGGGGGTCCCAACACCGGGGAGCTGTTTTTT
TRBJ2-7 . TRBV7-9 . CASSLAAAYEQYF TGTGCCAGCAGCTTGGCTGCAGCCTACGAGCAGTACTTC
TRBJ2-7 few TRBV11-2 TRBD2 CASSLDPPGLAGYEQYF TGTGCCAGCAGCTTAGATCCTCCGGGACTAGCGGGTTACGAGCAGTACTTC
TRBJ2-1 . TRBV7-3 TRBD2 CASSSWTSGWRRNEQFF TGTGCCAGCAGCTCCTGGACTAGCGGGTGGCGGAGGAATGAGCAGTTCTTC
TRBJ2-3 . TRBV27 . CATTREPSADTQYF TGTGCCACCACTCGTGAACCCTCGGCAGATACGCAGTATTTT
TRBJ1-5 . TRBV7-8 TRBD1 CASSFTGGVYSNQPQHF TGTGCCAGCAGCTTTACAGGGGGCGTATATAGCAATCAGCCCCAGCATTTT
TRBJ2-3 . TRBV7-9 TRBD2 CASTLTSGSTDTQYF TGTGCCAGCACTCTGACTAGCGGGAGTACAGATACGCAGTATTTT
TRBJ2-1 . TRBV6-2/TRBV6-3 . CASSYSSPAGEQFF TGTGCCAGCAGTTACTCGAGTCCAGCGGGTGAGCAGTTCTTC
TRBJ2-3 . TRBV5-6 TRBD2 CASSRGTSGEVIDTQYF TGTGCCAGCAGCAGGGGGACTAGCGGGGAAGTAATAGATACGCAGTATTTT
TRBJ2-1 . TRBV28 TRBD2 CASSLASGVYNEQFF TGTGCCAGCAGTTTAGCTAGCGGGGTCTACAATGAGCAGTTCTTC
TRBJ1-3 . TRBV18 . CASSPRQGSLLSGNTIYF TGTGCCAGCTCACCACGGCAGGGAAGTTTACTATCTGGAAACACCATATATTTT
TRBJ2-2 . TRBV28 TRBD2 CASSFQGLALAGELFF TGTGCCAGCAGTTTTCAGGGACTAGCGCTGGCCGGGGAGCTGTTTTTT
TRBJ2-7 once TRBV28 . CASGTSLPYEQYF TGTGCCAGCGGCACTAGTCTACCCTACGAGCAGTACTTC
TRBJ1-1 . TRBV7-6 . CASSLKGAQIMNTEAFF TGTGCCAGCAGCTTAAAAGGGGCCCAAATCATGAACACTGAAGCTTTCTTT
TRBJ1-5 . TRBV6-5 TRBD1 CAIRTGNSNQPQHF TGTGCCATTAGGACAGGCAATAGCAATCAGCCCCAGCATTTT
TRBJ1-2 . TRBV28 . CASTLGGDYGYTF TGTGCCAGCACCTTAGGGGGTGACTATGGCTACACCTTC
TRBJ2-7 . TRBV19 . CASSIVGTGRGEQYF TGTGCCAGTAGTATAGTCGGAACAGGAAGAGGCGAGCAGTACTTC
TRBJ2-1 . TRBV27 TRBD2 CASSLYPAGGPPQFF TGTGCCAGCAGTTTATATCCAGCGGGAGGGCCCCCGCAGTTCTTC
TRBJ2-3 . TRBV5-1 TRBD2 CASSQAWTSGRDTQYF TGCGCCAGCAGTCAGGCGTGGACTAGCGGGAGAGATACGCAGTATTTT
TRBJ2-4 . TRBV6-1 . CASSERTDLAKNIQYF TGTGCCAGCAGTGAGAGGACAGATCTAGCCAAAAACATTCAGTACTTC
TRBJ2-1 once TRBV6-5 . CASSYSRPYNEQFF TGTGCCAGCAGTTACTCGAGGCCCTACAATGAGCAGTTCTTC
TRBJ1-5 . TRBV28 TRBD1 CASSLGTGVNQPQHF TGTGCCAGCAGTTTAGGGACAGGGGTCAATCAGCCCCAGCATTTT
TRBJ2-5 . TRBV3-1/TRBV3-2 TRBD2 CASSHGREGKTQYF TGTGCCAGCAGCCATGGGCGGGAGGGAAAGACCCAGTACTTC
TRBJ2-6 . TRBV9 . CASSVNSVSSGANVLTF TGTGCCAGCAGCGTAAACAGTGTATCCTCTGGGGCCAACGTCCTGACTTTC